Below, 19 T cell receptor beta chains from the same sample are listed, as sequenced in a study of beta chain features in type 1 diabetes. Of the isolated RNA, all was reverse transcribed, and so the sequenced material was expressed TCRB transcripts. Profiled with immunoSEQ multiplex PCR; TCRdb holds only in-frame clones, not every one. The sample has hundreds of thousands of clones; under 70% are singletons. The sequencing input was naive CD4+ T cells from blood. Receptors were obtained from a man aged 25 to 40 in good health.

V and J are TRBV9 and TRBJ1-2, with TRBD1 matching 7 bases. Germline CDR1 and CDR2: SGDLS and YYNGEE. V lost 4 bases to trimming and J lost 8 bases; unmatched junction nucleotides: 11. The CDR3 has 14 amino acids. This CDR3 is CASSLRTGSGGYTF. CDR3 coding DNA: TGTGCCAGCAGCCTAAGGACAGGATCTGGGGGCTACACCTTC.

The CDR3 nucleotides are TGTGCCAGCAGCATTAGCGGATACTCCTACGAGCAGTACTTC. This encodes CASSISGYSYEQYF. V is TRBV7-2 and J is TRBJ2-7, with TRBD2 as a possible D gene (6 bases). This CDR3 has 14 residues. The germline gives CDR1 SGHTA, CDR2 FQGNSA. The V end was cut by 5 bases, the J end by 0 bases, with 11 bases between.

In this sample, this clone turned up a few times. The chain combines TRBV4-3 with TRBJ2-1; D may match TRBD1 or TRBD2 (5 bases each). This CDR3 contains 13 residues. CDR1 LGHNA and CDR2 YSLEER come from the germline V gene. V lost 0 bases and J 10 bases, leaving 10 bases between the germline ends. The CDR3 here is CASSQDRWGEQFF. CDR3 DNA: TGCGCCAGCAGCCAAGATAGGTGGGGGGAGCAGTTCTTC.

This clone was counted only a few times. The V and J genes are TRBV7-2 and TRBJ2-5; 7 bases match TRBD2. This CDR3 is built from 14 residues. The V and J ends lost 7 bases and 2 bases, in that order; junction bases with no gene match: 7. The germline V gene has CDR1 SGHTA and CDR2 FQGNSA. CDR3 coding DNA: TGTGCCAGCAACCCGGGACTACCTCAAGAGACCCAGTACTTC. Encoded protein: CASNPGLPQETQYF.

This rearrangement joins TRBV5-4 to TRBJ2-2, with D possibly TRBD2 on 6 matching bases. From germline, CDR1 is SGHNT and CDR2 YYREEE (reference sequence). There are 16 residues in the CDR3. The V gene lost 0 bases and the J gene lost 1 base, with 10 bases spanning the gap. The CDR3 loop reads CASSLARGMNTGELFF. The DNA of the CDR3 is TGTGCCAGCAGCTTGGCCCGGGGGATGAACACCGGGGAGCTGTTTTTT.

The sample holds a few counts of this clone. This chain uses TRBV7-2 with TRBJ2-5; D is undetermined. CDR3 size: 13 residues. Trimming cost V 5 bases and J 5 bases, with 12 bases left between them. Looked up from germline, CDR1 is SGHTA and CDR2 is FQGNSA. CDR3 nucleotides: TGTGCCAGCAGCCCCGCGACGGGCGAGACCCAGTACTTC. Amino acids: CASSPATGETQYF.

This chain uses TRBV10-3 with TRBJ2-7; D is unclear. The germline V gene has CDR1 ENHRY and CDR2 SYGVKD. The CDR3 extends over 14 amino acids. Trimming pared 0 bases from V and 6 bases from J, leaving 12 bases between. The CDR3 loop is CAISESASGSEQYF. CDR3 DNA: TGTGCCATCAGTGAGTCTGCATCTGGGTCCGAGCAGTACTTC.

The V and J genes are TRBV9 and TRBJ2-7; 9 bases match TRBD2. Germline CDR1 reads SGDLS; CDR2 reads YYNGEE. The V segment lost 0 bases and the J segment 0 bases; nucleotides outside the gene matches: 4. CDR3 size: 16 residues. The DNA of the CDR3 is TGTGCCAGCAGCGTAGAGCCTAGCGGGAACTCCTACGAGCAGTACTTC. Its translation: CASSVEPSGNSYEQYF.

The CDR3 nucleotides read TGCAGCGGCCGGACTAGCGGGAGAGAGACCCAGTACTTC. Translation: CSGRTSGRETQYF. The chain joins TRBV29-1 to TRBJ2-5; TRBD2 matches at 13 bases. After removal of 7 bases from V and 4 bases from J, the junction contained 3 bases not matched to a gene. Germline V gene sequence: CDR1 SQVTM, CDR2 ANQGSEA. The CDR3 is 13 residues long.

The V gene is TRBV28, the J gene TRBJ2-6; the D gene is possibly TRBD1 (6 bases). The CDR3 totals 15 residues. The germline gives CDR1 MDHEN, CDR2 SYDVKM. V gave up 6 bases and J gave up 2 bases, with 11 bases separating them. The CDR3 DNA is TGTGCCAGCAGGCCGCCAGGGGCTGGGGCCAACGTCCTGACTTTC. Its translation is CASRPPGAGANVLTF.

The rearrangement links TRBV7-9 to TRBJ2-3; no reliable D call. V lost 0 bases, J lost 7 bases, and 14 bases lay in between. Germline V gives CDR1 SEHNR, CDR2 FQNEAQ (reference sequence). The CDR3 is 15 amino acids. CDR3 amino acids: CASSLAGAQRNTQYF. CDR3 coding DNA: TGTGCCAGCAGCTTAGCGGGTGCACAGAGGAATACGCAGTATTTT. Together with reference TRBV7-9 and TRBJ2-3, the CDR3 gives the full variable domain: DTGVSQNPRHKITKRGQNVTFRCDPISEHNRLYWYRQTLGQGPEFLTYFQNEAQLEKSRLLSDRFSAERPKGSFSTLEIQRTEQGDSAMYLCASSLAGAQRNTQYFGPGTRLTVL.

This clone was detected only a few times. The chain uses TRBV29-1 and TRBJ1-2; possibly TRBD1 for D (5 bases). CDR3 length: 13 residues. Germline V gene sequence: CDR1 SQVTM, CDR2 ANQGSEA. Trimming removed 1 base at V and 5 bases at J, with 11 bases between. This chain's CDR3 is CSVEGQEGYGYTF. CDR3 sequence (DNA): TGCAGCGTTGAAGGCCAGGAGGGGTATGGCTACACCTTC.

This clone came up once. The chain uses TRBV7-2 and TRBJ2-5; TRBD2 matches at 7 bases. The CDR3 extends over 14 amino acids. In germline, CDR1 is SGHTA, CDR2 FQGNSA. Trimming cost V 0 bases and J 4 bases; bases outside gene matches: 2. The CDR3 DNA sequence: TGTGCCAGCAGCTTAGCAGGGAGGGGAGAGACCCAGTACTTC. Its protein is CASSLAGRGETQYF.

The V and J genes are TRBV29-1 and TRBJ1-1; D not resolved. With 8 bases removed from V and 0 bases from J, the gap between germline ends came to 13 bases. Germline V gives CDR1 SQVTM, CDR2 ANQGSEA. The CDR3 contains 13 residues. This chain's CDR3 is CSPQTRMNTEAFF. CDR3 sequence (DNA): TGCAGCCCTCAGACTCGAATGAACACTGAAGCTTTCTTT.

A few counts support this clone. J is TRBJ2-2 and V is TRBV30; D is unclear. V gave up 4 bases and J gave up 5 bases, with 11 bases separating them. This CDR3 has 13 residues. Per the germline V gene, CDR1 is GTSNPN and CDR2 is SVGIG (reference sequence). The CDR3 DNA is TGTGCCTGGAATCAGGTGGAAACCGGGGAGCTGTTTTTT. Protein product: CAWNQVETGELFF.

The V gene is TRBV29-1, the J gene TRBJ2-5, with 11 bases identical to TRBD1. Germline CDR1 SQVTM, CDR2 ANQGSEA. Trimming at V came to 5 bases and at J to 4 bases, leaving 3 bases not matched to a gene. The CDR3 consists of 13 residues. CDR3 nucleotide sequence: TGCAGCGTTCGGGACAGGGGGAGAGAGACCCAGTACTTC. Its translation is CSVRDRGRETQYF.

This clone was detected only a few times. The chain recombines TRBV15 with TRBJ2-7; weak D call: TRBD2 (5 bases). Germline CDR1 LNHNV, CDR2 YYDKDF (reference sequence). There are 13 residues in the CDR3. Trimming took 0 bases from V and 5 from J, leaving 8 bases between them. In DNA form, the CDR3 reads TGTGCCACCAGCAGAGATTCGACTAACGAGCAGTACTTC. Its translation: CATSRDSTNEQYF.

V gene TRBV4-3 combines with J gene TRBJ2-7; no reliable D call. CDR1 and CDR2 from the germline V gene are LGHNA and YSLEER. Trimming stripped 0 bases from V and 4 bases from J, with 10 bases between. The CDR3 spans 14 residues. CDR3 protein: CASSQDPSSYEQYF. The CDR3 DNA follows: TGCGCCAGCAGCCAAGATCCGAGTTCGTACGAGCAGTACTTC.

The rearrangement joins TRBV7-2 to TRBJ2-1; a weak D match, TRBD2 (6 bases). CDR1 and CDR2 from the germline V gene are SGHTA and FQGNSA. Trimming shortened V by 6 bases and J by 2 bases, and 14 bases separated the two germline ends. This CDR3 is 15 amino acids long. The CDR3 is CASSVGGEAYNEQFF. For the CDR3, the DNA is TGTGCCAGCAGTGTCGGAGGGGAGGCCTACAATGAGCAGTTCTTC. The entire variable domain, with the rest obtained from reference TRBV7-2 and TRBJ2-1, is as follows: GAGVSQSPSNKVTEKGKDVELRCDPISGHTALYWYRQSLGQGLEFLIYFQGNSAPDKSGLPSDRFSAERTGGSVSTLTIQRTQQEDSAVYLCASSVGGEAYNEQFFGPGTRLTVL.